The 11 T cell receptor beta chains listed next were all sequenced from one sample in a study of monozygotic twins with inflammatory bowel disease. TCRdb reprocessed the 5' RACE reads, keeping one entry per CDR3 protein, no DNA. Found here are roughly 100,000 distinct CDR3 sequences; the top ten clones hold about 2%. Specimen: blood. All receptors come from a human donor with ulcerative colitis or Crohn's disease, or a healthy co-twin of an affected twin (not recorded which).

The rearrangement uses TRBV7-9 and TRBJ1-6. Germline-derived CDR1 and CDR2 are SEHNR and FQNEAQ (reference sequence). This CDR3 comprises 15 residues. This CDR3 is CASSLAAAYNSPLHF.

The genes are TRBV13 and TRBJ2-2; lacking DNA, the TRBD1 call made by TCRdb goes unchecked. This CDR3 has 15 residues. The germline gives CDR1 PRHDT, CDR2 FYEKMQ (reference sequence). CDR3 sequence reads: CASSLTGDYTGELFF.

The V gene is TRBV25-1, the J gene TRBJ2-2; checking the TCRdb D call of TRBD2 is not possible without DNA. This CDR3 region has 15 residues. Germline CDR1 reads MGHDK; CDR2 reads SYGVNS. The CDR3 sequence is CASSGTTRGTGELFF. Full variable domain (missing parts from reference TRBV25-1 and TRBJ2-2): EADIYQTPRYLVIGTGKKITLECSQTMGHDKMYWYQQDPGMELHLIHYSYGVNSTEKGDLSSESTVSRIRTEHFPLTLESARPSHTSQYLCASSGTTRGTGELFFGEGSRLTVL.

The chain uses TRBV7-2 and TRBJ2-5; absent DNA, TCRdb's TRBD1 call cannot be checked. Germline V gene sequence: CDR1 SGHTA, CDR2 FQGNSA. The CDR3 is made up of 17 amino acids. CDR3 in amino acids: CASSLARGGMLGETQYF.

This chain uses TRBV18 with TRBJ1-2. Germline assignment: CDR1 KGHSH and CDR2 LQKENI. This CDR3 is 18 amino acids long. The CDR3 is CASSRGGWNFGLNYGYTF.

The CDR3 loop reads CASGSMRAGASYNEQFF. The gene calls are TRBV5-1 and TRBJ2-1; TCRdb's D call of TRBD1 is untestable without DNA. CDR3 length: 17 residues. CDR1 is SGHRS and CDR2 is YFSETQ in the germline V gene. The full variable domain, its missing parts supplied by reference TRBV5-1 and TRBJ2-1, is KAGVTQTPRYLIKTRGQQVTLSCSPISGHRSVSWYQQTPGQGLQFLFEYFSETQRNKGNFPGRFSGRQFSNSRSEMNVSTLELGDSALYLCASGSMRAGASYNEQFFGPGTRLTVL.

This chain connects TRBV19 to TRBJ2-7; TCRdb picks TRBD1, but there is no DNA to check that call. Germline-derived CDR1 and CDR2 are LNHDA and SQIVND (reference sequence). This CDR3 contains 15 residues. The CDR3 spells CASSEWQGSDYEQYF. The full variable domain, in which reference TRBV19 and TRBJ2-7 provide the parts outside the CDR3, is DGGITQSPKYLFRKEGQNVTLSCEQNLNHDAMYWYRQDPGQGLRLIYYSQIVNDFQKGDIAEGYSVSREKKESFPLTVTSAQKNPTAFYLCASSEWQGSDYEQYFGPGTRLTVT.

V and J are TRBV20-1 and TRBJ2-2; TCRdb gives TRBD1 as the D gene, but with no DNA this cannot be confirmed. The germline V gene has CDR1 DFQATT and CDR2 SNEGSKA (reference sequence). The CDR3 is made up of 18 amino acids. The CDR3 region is CSARDSRRDRSNTGELFF.

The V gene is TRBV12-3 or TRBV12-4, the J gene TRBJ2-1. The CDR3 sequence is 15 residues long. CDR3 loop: CASSFSGSSYNEQFF.

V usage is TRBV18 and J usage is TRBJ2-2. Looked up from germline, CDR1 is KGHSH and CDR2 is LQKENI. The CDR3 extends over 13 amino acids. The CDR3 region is CASSPDLTGELFF.

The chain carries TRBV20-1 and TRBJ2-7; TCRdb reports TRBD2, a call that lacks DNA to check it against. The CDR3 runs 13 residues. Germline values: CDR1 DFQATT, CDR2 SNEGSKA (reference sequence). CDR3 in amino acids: CSARGLWIYEQYF.